These 14 T cell receptor beta chains came from one sample sequenced in a study of glioma-infiltrating T cells. Amplification of TCR alpha and beta CDR3 regions from RNA used iRepertoire nested multiplex PCR. TCRdb analysed the multiplex PCR reads with MiXCR anew, one entry per CDR3 protein. The sample carries fewer than 500,000 distinct CDR3 sequences, 41% recorded once. The specimen sequenced was glioma tissue, nonneoplastic brain tissue, or PBMCs (not recorded which). The receptor source for this set is a human donor with low-grade glioma or glioblastoma, undergoing nonglioma brain surgery, or in good health (not recorded which).

J is TRBJ1-2 and V is TRBV7-6; 10 positions agree with TRBD1. J lost 5 bases, V lost 3 bases, and 9 bases had no gene match. The CDR3 totals 16 residues. Germline loops: CDR1 SGHVS, CDR2 FNYEAQ. The CDR3 DNA reads TGTGCCAGCAGCTTGACCTCCGGGACAGGGGTTTATGGCTACACCTTC. The encoded protein is CASSLTSGTGVYGYTF.

Many counts were recorded for this clonotype. The chain has TRBV6-1 and TRBJ1-5; D uncertain. The V end lost 7 bases, the J end lost 6 bases, and 10 bases lay between the germline ends. Looked up from germline, CDR1 is MNHNS and CDR2 is SASEGT. The CDR3 runs to 12 residues. CDR3 nucleotide sequence: TGTGCCAGCAATCAATTGGGTCAGCCCCAGCATTTT. Its translation is CASNQLGQPQHF.

This clonotype was seen ten or more times. The rearrangement uses TRBV28 and TRBJ1-6; weak D call: TRBD1 (6 bases). Deletions cut 4 bases from V and 8 bases from J, with 21 bases between. CDR1 MDHEN and CDR2 SYDVKM come from the germline V gene. The CDR3 has 17 amino acids. The DNA for the CDR3 is TGTGCCAGCAGTTGGGATCGTTGGGGGGCTGAGGATTCACCCCTCCACTTT. Translating it yields CASSWDRWGAEDSPLHF. Using reference TRBV28 and TRBJ1-6 for the parts outside the CDR3, the full variable domain is DVKVTQSSRYLVKRTGEKVFLECVQDMDHENMFWYRQDPGLGLRLIYFSYDVKMKEKGDIPEGYSVSREKKERFSLILESASTNQTSMYLCASSWDRWGAEDSPLHFGNGTRLTVT.

As to this clonotype: A read error may explain this, as a much larger clone is one base away. The CDR3 does not end in the conserved phenylalanine or tryptophan, so this is likely a read error. The chain recombines TRBV6-2 or TRBV6-3 with TRBJ1-2, with TRBD1 as a possible D gene (5 bases). The CDR3 runs to 13 residues. Trimming removed 10 bases at V and 4 bases at J, with 16 bases between. CDR1 is MNHEY and CDR2 is SVGEGT in the germline V gene. The CDR3 spells CATAGPALYGYTS. The CDR3 DNA is TGTGCCACCGCGGGGCCTGCCCTCTATGGCTACACCTCC.

The sample holds a few counts of this clonotype. V gene TRBV10-2 combines with J gene TRBJ2-3; 9 nucleotides align to TRBD1. Germline V gives CDR1 WSHSY, CDR2 SAAADI. The CDR3 extends over 16 amino acids. V lost 5 bases to trimming and J lost 2 bases; unmatched junction nucleotides: 8. CDR3: CASSLQGAGYTDTQYF. CDR3 in DNA: TGCGCCAGCAGTCTACAGGGGGCAGGTTACACAGATACGCAGTATTTT.

This clonotype was observed a handful of times. The gene calls are TRBV20-1 and TRBJ1-5, with D possibly matching TRBD1 (6 bases). The CDR3 sequence is 14 residues long. V was pared by 5 bases and J by 2 bases, with 13 bases between. CDR1 is DFQATT and CDR2 is SNEGSKA in the germline V gene (reference sequence). Written as DNA, the CDR3 is TGCAGTGCTTGGTTAGGGGGGGGCAATCAGCCCCAGCATTTT. Protein product: CSAWLGGGNQPQHF.

Details on this clonotype: One base away lies a much larger clone, so this may be a sequencing read error. This rearrangement joins TRBV28 to TRBJ2-5; unclear D gene. Germline lookup yields CDR1 MDHEN and CDR2 SYDVKM. This CDR3 comprises 12 residues. The CDR3, as DNA: TGTGCCAGCAGCCTGCTTCAAGAGGCCCAGTACTTC. The encoded protein is CASSLLQEAQYF.

Of note for this clonotype: A much larger clone lies one base from this, so it may be a read error. The chain is built from TRBV6-9 and TRBJ1-1; 7 nucleotides agree with TRBD1. Germline V gene data show CDR1 as MNHGY and CDR2 as SVAAGI. The CDR3 covers 15 residues. The CDR3 loop is CASSDSRQGDTEAFF. The CDR3 DNA sequence: TGTGCCAGCAGTGATTCCCGACAGGGCGACACTGAAGCTTTCTTT.

With respect to this clonotype: This could be a read error, since a much larger clone is one nucleotide away. The J gene is TRBJ2-3, the V gene TRBV20-1; D gene uncertain. The CDR3 totals 12 residues. Germline loops: CDR1 DFQATT, CDR2 SNEGSKA (reference sequence). The CDR3 sequence is CSASGRFNTRYF. The CDR3 DNA reads TGCAGTGCTAGTGGCAGGTTTAATACGCGGTATTTT.

A note on this clonotype: Being one base from a much bigger clone, this may be a read error. The chain joins TRBV15 to TRBJ2-1, with a weak D call TRBD1 (5 bases). The CDR3 is 12 amino acids. The germline V gene has CDR1 LNHNV and CDR2 YYDKDF (reference sequence). Trimming cost V 4 bases and J 6 bases, with 7 bases left between them. The DNA for the CDR3 is TGTGCCACCAGCAAGGACACCAATGAGCAGTTCTTC. Encoded protein: CATSKDTNEQFF.

This clonotype was detected a few times. J is TRBJ2-1 and V is TRBV7-2; 12 bases fit TRBD2. The CDR3 is made up of 17 amino acids. Germline CDR1 and CDR2: SGHTA and FQGNSA. Unmatched junction bases numbered 11, after V lost 4 bases and J lost 7 bases. This chain's CDR3 is CASSSSPGLAGGNEQFF. CDR3 nucleotides: TGTGCCAGCAGCTCCTCGCCGGGACTAGCGGGTGGGAATGAGCAGTTCTTC.

The chain couples TRBV2 to TRBJ2-7, with D tentatively TRBD2 (8 bases). Trimming cost V 0 bases and J 1 base, with 19 bases left between them. CDR1 and CDR2 from the germline V gene are SNHLY and FYNNEI. The CDR3 has 18 residues. The chain's CDR3 is CASSEAGQPGLDSYEQYF. The CDR3 region has the DNA TGTGCCAGCAGTGAAGCGGGACAGCCGGGACTAGATTCCTACGAGCAGTACTTC.

In the case of this clonotype: A read error may explain this, as a much larger clone is one base away. This chain links TRBV15 with TRBJ1-1; no firm D call. Per germline, CDR1 LNHNV and CDR2 YYDKDF (reference sequence). This CDR3 has 13 amino acids. CDR3 sequence (DNA): TGTGCCACCAGCAGATTCAGGACGTTTGAAGCTCTCTTT. Its protein is CATSRFRTFEALF. Using reference TRBV15 and TRBJ1-1 for the parts outside the CDR3, the full variable domain is DAMVIQNPRYQVTQFGKPVTLSCSQTLNHNVMYWYQQKSSQAPKLLFHYYDKDFNNEADTPDNFQSRRPNTSFCFLDIRSPGLGDTAMYLCATSRFRTFEALFGQGTRLTVV.

This chain joins TRBV25-1 and TRBJ2-7, with 8 bases aligning to TRBD1. This CDR3 contains 15 residues. V lost 5 bases, J lost 3 bases, and 9 bases stayed unmatched. In germline, CDR1 is MGHDK, CDR2 SYGVNS. CDR3 amino acids: CASSSVWTGSYEQYF. The CDR3 coding sequence is TGTGCCAGCAGTTCGGTTTGGACAGGGAGCTACGAGCAGTACTTC.